The text below deals with one TCR beta chain. The antigen remains unidentified. The source of the sample is a study of CXCR3-negative and CXCR3-positive naive CD8 T cells. Study findings and constraints: CXCR3-positive naive cells had TRB CDR3s that were more hydrophobic than CXCR3-negative naive cells had.

Among CD8+ T cells, naive ones were CD45RO-CCR7+CD27+CD95-. TRB cDNA libraries were made by UMI-labeled 5' RACE. With the 5' RACE reads reprocessed, TCRdb shows one record per CDR3 protein and no DNA. The data include 100,000 to 150,000 distinct CDR3 sequences; the top ten clones carry 0.29%. Germline values: CDR1 SQVTM, CDR2 ANQGSEA. This CDR3 is built from 12 residues. Sequences were obtained from naive CXCR3- CD8+ T cells from blood. Subset described: CD45RO-CCR7+CD27+CD95- naive CD8+ T cells lacking CXCR3 (TNR3-). The TCR was taken from a human donor in good health. Some clones in this sample may be carry-over from other donors' samples. This chain uses TRBV29-1 with TRBJ2-7. The CDR3 spells CSVVSGLYEQYF.